This note documents a single T cell receptor (beta chain) sequence. This sample stems from a study of blood T cell repertoires in COVID-19. The wider study: The samples span acute and convalescent COVID-19 from the United States, Italy and Spain. The cDNA or gDNA used as material had been derived from T cells, B-cell-depleted T cells, or PBMCs.

Germline V gene lookup returns CDR1 PRHDT and CDR2 FYEKMQ (reference sequence). After removal of 5 bases from V and 5 bases from J, the junction contained 12 bases not matched to a gene. This CDR3 contains 19 residues. As processed by the authors: Cell counts per sample came from amplifying reference gene primers. Assay: immunoSEQ multiplex PCR; the TCRdb copy retains only in-frame clones and omits some. V, J and clone size are taken as reported in that table, and D and trimming were inferred from the DNA itself. Altogether tens of thousands of clones are present, roughly 80% being singletons, with the ten largest covering approximately 25%.

The source of this sequence is a human donor in a cohort sampled during active COVID-19. Material: peripheral blood. This chain connects TRBV13 to TRBJ2-2; 15 bases match TRBD2. CDR3 protein: CASSNGLAGGGIGTGELFF. For the CDR3, the DNA is TGTGCCAGCAGCAACGGACTAGCGGGAGGGGGTATCGGGACCGGGGAGCTGTTTTTT.